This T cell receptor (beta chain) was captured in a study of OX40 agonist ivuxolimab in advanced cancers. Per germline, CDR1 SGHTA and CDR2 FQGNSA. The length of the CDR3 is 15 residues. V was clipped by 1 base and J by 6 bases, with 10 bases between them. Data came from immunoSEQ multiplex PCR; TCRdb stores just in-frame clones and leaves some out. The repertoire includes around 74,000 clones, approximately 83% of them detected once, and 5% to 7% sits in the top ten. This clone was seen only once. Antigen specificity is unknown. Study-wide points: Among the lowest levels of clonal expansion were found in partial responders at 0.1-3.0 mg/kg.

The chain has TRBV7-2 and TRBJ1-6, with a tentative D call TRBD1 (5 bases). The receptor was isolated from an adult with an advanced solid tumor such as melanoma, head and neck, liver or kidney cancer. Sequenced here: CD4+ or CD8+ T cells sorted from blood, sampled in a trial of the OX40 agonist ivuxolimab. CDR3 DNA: TGTGCCAGCAGCTTAGGTAGGGGCATTAATTCACCCCTCCACTTT. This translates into CASSLGRGINSPLHF.